A single sample gave rise to the 5 T cell receptor beta chains below, sequenced in a study of blood T cell repertoires in COVID-19. Using immunoSEQ multiplex PCR, the repertoire was profiled, and TCRdb retains in-frame clones only, with some absent. The sample consists of about 170,000 clones, around 82% of them appearing once. Sequenced material: peripheral blood. The receptors derive from a woman in her 70s who had recovered from COVID-19.

This clone was seen a single time. V usage is TRBV6-9 and J usage is TRBJ1-5; perhaps TRBD1 as D (5 bases). CDR1 is MNHGY and CDR2 is SVAAGI in the germline V gene. The length of the CDR3 is 18 residues. Trimming stripped 9 bases from V and 4 bases from J, with 28 bases between. CDR3 coding DNA: TGTGCCAGTCAATGGCGGCCCGGTGGGGCTTTGGGGAATCAGCCCCAGCATTTT. Translating it yields CASQWRPGGALGNQPQHF.

V is TRBV5-4 and J is TRBJ2-3; 7 bases match TRBD2. V was clipped by 3 bases and J by 6 bases; unmatched bases: 10. The germline V gene encodes CDR1 SGHNT and CDR2 YYREEE (reference sequence). This CDR3 has 15 amino acids. The DNA for the CDR3 is TGTGCCAGCAGCTCCCAAGCTCTAGCGGCGGATACGCAGTATTTT. It translates to CASSSQALAADTQYF.

This clone showed up just a few times. The chain joins TRBV27 to TRBJ2-7; 8 bases fit TRBD2. Germline V gene lookup returns CDR1 MNHEY and CDR2 SMNVEV (reference sequence). V shed 3 bases, J shed 4 bases, and the junction held 2 bases outside the gene matches. This CDR3 spans 13 amino acids. This CDR3 reads CASSFGGEYEQYF. The CDR3 DNA follows: TGTGCCAGCAGTTTCGGGGGGGAGTACGAGCAGTACTTC.

This clone was counted a few times. The CDR3 nucleotides are TGTGCCAGCTCACCGAGACAGGGAAGAGAGACCCAGTACTTC. Protein product: CASSPRQGRETQYF. J is TRBJ2-5 and V is TRBV18, with 7 bases matching TRBD1. Germline V lookup: CDR1 KGHSH, CDR2 LQKENI. The CDR3 is 14 residues long. J was trimmed by 4 bases and V by 3 bases; bases with no gene match: 5.

The V call is TRBV5-1, the J call TRBJ1-6; D gene unclear. CDR3 size: 16 residues. Between the trimmed V and J ends, which lost 2 bases and 0 bases, there was a span of 9 bases. Germline CDR1 SGHRS, CDR2 YFSETQ. The CDR3 nucleotides are TGCGCCAGCAGCTTTGGGGAGAGCTCCTATAATTCACCCCTCCACTTT. Amino acid sequence: CASSFGESSYNSPLHF.